Below, 21 T cell receptor beta chains from the same sample are listed, as sequenced in a study of CD4+ T cells in melanoma. Repertoires were generated with immunoSEQ multiplex PCR, while TCRdb's copy carries only in-frame clones and drops some. The sample shows some 21,000 clones, approximately 78% of them seen only once. The source of these receptors is a human donor with melanoma.

This clone was observed a few times. V gene TRBV5-4 combines with J gene TRBJ2-3; D perhaps matches TRBD2 (6 bases). The CDR3 spans 13 residues. V dropped 6 bases and J dropped 3 bases, with 11 bases sitting between them. The V gene's germline CDR1 is SGHNT and CDR2 YYREEE (reference sequence). The CDR3 here is CASTLGRTDTQYF. In nucleotides, the CDR3 is TGTGCCAGCACCCTAGGGAGGACAGATACGCAGTATTTT. Together with reference TRBV5-4 and TRBJ2-3, the CDR3 gives the full variable domain: ETGVTQSPTHLIKTRGQQVTLRCSSQSGHNTVSWYQQALGQGPQFIFQYYREEENGRGNFPPRFSGLQFPNYSSELNVNALELDDSALYLCASTLGRTDTQYFGPGTRLTVL.

Here the CDR3 reads CASSPGTNTGELFF. The CDR3 region has the DNA TGTGCCAGCAGCCCCGGGACGAACACCGGGGAGCTGTTTTTT. The rearrangement joins TRBV7-8 to TRBJ2-2, with a tentative D call TRBD2 (5 bases). Germline-derived CDR1 and CDR2 are SGHVS and FQNEAQ. CDR3 length: 14 amino acids. Trimming took off 5 bases at V and 0 bases at J, with 7 bases between the two ends. The variable domain in full, completed from reference TRBV7-8 and TRBJ2-2, reads GAGVSQSPRYKVAKRGQDVALRCDPISGHVSLFWYQQALGQGPEFLTYFQNEAQLDKSGLPSDRFFAERPEGSVSTLKIQRTQQEDSAVYLCASSPGTNTGELFFGEGSRLTVL.

J is TRBJ1-3 and V is TRBV13; D is undetermined. Trimming took 8 bases from V and 0 from J, leaving 5 bases between them. The CDR3 extends over 12 amino acids. CDR1 and CDR2 from the germline V gene are PRHDT and FYEKMQ (reference sequence). CDR3 bases: TGTGCCAGCTCAGCCTCTGGAAACACCATATATTTT. Its protein product is CASSASGNTIYF. Together with reference TRBV13 and TRBJ1-3, the CDR3 gives the full variable domain: AAGVIQSPRHLIKEKRETATLKCYPIPRHDTVYWYQQGPGQDPQFLISFYEKMQSDKGSIPDRFSAQQFSDYHSELNMSSLELGDSALYFCASSASGNTIYFGEGSWLTVV.

This clone was counted between two and nine times. The chain couples TRBV11-1 to TRBJ1-1, with 8 bases fitting TRBD1. This CDR3 is 13 amino acids long. Germline values: CDR1 SGHAT, CDR2 FQDESV (reference sequence). J lost 6 bases, V lost 5 bases, and 5 bases had no gene match. CDR3 DNA sequence: TGTGCCAGCAGCAGAGACAGGGGTTCTGAAGCTTTCTTT. Its protein is CASSRDRGSEAFF.

The CDR3 region is CASSGPVRGEKLFF. The CDR3 DNA is TGTGCCAGCAGTGGACCGGTGCGTGGGGAAAAACTGTTTTTT. The genes are TRBV2 and TRBJ1-4; no firm D call. The V and J ends lost 4 bases and 8 bases respectively, with 14 bases between them. This CDR3 is 14 amino acids long. Germline V gene lookup returns CDR1 SNHLY and CDR2 FYNNEI.

V is TRBV7-3 and J is TRBJ1-1; D possibly corresponds to TRBD1 (5 bases). V lost 5 bases to trimming and J lost 0 bases, with 16 bases between them. Germline CDR1 SGHTA, CDR2 FQGTGA. The CDR3 consists of 16 residues. The CDR3 protein is CASSPDSLRLNTEAFF. DNA of the CDR3: TGTGCCAGCAGCCCCGACAGCTTACGATTGAACACTGAAGCTTTCTTT.

The chain joins TRBV4-1 to TRBJ2-5; D is possibly TRBD2 (6 bases). Between the trimmed V and J ends, which lost 4 bases and 2 bases, there was a span of 14 bases. This CDR3 comprises 15 residues. Germline loops: CDR1 MGHRA, CDR2 YSYEKL. In nucleotides, the CDR3 is TGCGCCAGCAGCCGATCGGCTAGCGTGCAAGAGACCCAGTACTTC. This translates into CASSRSASVQETQYF.

This clone has only a few counts. The rearrangement joins TRBV14 to TRBJ1-1, with 7 nucleotides matching TRBD1. Germline values: CDR1 SGHDN, CDR2 FVKESK. The ends lost 4 bases at V and 2 bases at J; junction bases unmatched: 7. The CDR3 loop spans 15 amino acids. The CDR3 region is CASSRLGQTNTEAFF. The CDR3 bases are TGTGCCAGCAGCCGCCTGGGACAGACAAACACTGAAGCTTTCTTT.

This clone has a single count. The chain is built from TRBV27 and TRBJ1-2, with no clear D. The germline gives CDR1 MNHEY, CDR2 SMNVEV (reference sequence). The CDR3 spans 14 residues. V lost 3 bases and J lost 1, with 9 bases in between. The CDR3 nucleotides are TGTGCCAGCAGTTTTTCCGGTCGTAACTATGGCTACACCTTC. Protein: CASSFSGRNYGYTF.

J is TRBJ1-3 and V is TRBV4-1; 7 positions agree with TRBD1. The CDR3 extends over 17 amino acids. Germline CDR1 is MGHRA and CDR2 is YSYEKL. V shed 0 bases, J shed 2 bases, and the junction held 7 bases outside the gene matches. CDR3 bases: TGCGCCAGCAGCCAAGATGCAACAGGGGCCCCTGGAAACACCATATATTTT. Its translation: CASSQDATGAPGNTIYF.

The CDR3 loop is CASSPYVGRINEQFF. CDR3 bases: TGTGCCAGCAGCCCCTACGTGGGGAGGATAAATGAGCAGTTCTTC. The chain carries TRBV5-5 and TRBJ2-1; D possibly corresponds to TRBD2 (6 bases). CDR3 length: 15 amino acids. The germline V and J ends were trimmed by 4 bases and 7 bases, with 18 bases remaining between them. CDR1 and CDR2 (germline): SGHKS, YYEKEE (reference sequence).

The genes are TRBV28 and TRBJ1-3; TRBD1 agrees at 9 bases. This CDR3 has 16 residues. V lost 4 bases to trimming and J lost 1 base; unmatched junction nucleotides: 5. Germline loops: CDR1 MDHEN, CDR2 SYDVKM. Written as DNA, the CDR3 is TGTGCCAGCAGTTACGGGACAGGGAATTCTGGAAACACCATATATTTT. This encodes CASSYGTGNSGNTIYF.

The chain employs TRBV27 and TRBJ2-3, with D possibly TRBD1 on 5 matching bases. This CDR3 region has 15 residues. Germline CDR1 and CDR2: MNHEY and SMNVEV (reference sequence). V lost 5 bases to trimming and J lost 4 bases, with 16 bases between them. The CDR3 loop is CASSVQGSHADTQYF. The CDR3 DNA follows: TGTGCCAGCAGTGTCCAGGGTTCCCACGCAGATACGCAGTATTTT.

There are a few counts of this clone. The rearrangement links TRBV4-2 to TRBJ1-1; 7 nucleotides line up with TRBD1. CDR1 is LGHNA, CDR2 YNFKEQ, per germline. The V gene end was trimmed by 4 bases and the J gene end by 0 bases; junction bases not matched to a gene: 11. The CDR3 covers 17 residues. The CDR3 is CASSPPQGQTMNTEAFF. The DNA of the CDR3 is TGTGCCAGCAGCCCACCCCAGGGACAGACTATGAACACTGAAGCTTTCTTT.

This chain joins TRBV5-6 and TRBJ2-6, with a tentative D call TRBD1 (5 bases). The CDR3 has 16 residues. Germline lookup yields CDR1 SGHDT and CDR2 YYEEEE. Trimming left V 1 base short and J 2 bases short, with 10 bases between. CDR3 region: CASSLLVGAGANVLTF. In DNA form, the CDR3 reads TGTGCCAGCAGCTTGCTGGTAGGGGCTGGGGCCAACGTCCTGACTTTC.

The chain uses TRBV2 and TRBJ1-2; 7 bases fit TRBD1. The CDR3 spans 14 residues. The junction had 15 bases not matched to a gene; V was cut back by 9 bases and J by 8 bases. In germline, CDR1 is SNHLY, CDR2 FYNNEI. The CDR3 loop reads CASHSVRTGYGYTF. Written as DNA, the CDR3 is TGTGCCAGTCACTCGGTACGGACAGGTTACGGCTACACCTTC.

This chain joins TRBV4-1 and TRBJ1-4; tentatively, D is TRBD1 (5 bases). Trimming left V 4 bases short and J 6 bases short, with 15 bases between. The germline V gene has CDR1 MGHRA and CDR2 YSYEKL. The CDR3 spans 15 residues. CDR3 sequence reads: CASSLGTERYEKLFF. The CDR3, as DNA: TGCGCCAGCAGCCTAGGGACGGAGCGATATGAAAAACTGTTTTTT.

The chain recombines TRBV2 with TRBJ2-5; a weak D match, TRBD2 (6 bases). Germline V gene lookup returns CDR1 SNHLY and CDR2 FYNNEI. This CDR3 contains 14 residues. Trimming took off 6 bases at V and 4 bases at J, with 15 bases between the two ends. CDR3 sequence reads: CASSPISGPETQYF. CDR3 in DNA: TGTGCCAGCAGCCCAATTAGCGGCCCAGAGACCCAGTACTTC.

Only a few counts were recorded for this clone. This CDR3 reads CASRGTGLSPRYF. CDR3 nucleotide sequence: TGTGCCAGCAGGGGGACAGGGCTCAGCCCAAGGTACTTC. The genes are TRBV2 and TRBJ2-4, with 9 bases identical to TRBD1. Germline trimming cut 6 bases from V and 15 bases from J; bases unmatched to any gene: 12. Germline V lookup: CDR1 SNHLY, CDR2 FYNNEI. The length of the CDR3 is 13 residues.

This clone was seen a single time. The rearrangement joins TRBV9 to TRBJ2-5; the match to TRBD2 covers 11 bases. The CDR3 spans 17 residues. V shed 4 bases and J 5 bases; nucleotides not matched to a gene: 13. Per germline, CDR1 SGDLS and CDR2 YYNGEE. CDR3 in DNA: TGTGCCAGCAGCACTCCTTTGGGGCTAGCGGGGGGTGAGACCCAGTACTTC. Its translation: CASSTPLGLAGGETQYF.

The chain is built from TRBV4-1 and TRBJ1-3; D remains unclear. This CDR3 region has 14 residues. Deletions cut 1 base from V and 2 bases from J, with 6 bases between. Per the germline V gene, CDR1 is MGHRA and CDR2 is YSYEKL. This CDR3 is CASSQGLPGNTIYF. CDR3 nucleotide sequence: TGCGCCAGCAGCCAAGGATTACCTGGAAACACCATATATTTT.